Here is one TCR beta chain with its context. This clone's antigen is unknown. The input lacks base qualities; no much larger clone sits a single base away. The CDR3 goes from the cysteine to the phenylalanine over 16 residues. Left in the record is the CDR3 DNA by itself, 48 bases read in frame from the first base. Per the germline V gene (reference sequence), SEHNR is the CDR1 and FQNEAQ is the CDR2. V has 2 bases trimmed and J has 3 bases trimmed; junction bases matching no gene number 9. The data were obtained in a study of cytomegalovirus exposure and HLA in healthy donors (dated by TCRdb to 2016 to 2017). Background for the entire study: An earlier analysis of 550 to 700 of the donors reported roughly 300 Gb of sequence data and about 100 million unique TCR beta sequences from roughly 180 million T cells. Approximately 310 gigabases of sequencing data and 80 million or so unique TCR sequences were included in an early release covering 500 to 750 HLA-typed donors. Of the roughly 420 genotyped donors, 81% were placed in the genetic ancestry cluster associated with self-reported Caucasian donors. The study was designed to test whether signatures of past pathogen exposure could be identified by cataloging public T cell receptors. Using immunosequencing, the study profiled T cell repertoires from roughly 650 subjects and related those repertoires to cytomegalovirus serostatus. In addition to the first cohort of 666 subjects, a separate validation cohort of over 90 different subjects was used. High-throughput TCR immunosequencing, statistical association of individual TCRs with disease status, and machine learning were combined to predict cytomegalovirus infection status. A later analysis re-examined previously published TCR beta repertoires from 610 or so donors and added high-resolution HLA genotyping to investigate patterns of TCR occurrence. The later analysis used no new phenotypic data to find candidate immune exposures, relying instead on TCR beta sequences and their occurrence across donors. In an earlier analysis of roughly 540 of the donors, high-throughput TCR beta sequencing was used to judge whether each TCR beta V gene segment behaved as functional or pseudogenic. Donor age, sex, ethnicity and CMV serostatus were collected together with the repertoire data. A later genetic analysis used genome-wide SNP genotypes for about 65% of the 666 donors, treating that subset as a discovery cohort. Every discovery cohort repertoire had been produced on one sequencing platform. Class I and class II HLA loci were covered by the typing at four-digit resolution. Typing coverage differed by locus: A, B, C, DRB1 and DQB1 were typed in about 629-640 donors, DQA1 in 522, DPA1 in some 600, and DPB1 in roughly 470. Roughly 5 DR-DQ haplotypes were handled as single units for association and clustering, since linkage in the cohort was strong. Among about 400 genotyped donors of the cohort, an average of roughly 230,000 unique TCR beta nucleotide sequences was sequenced per donor, of which roughly 18% were non-productive.

Points the paper makes about the study in general: Most TCR sequences were seen in very few donors, while some public TCRs were found in many individuals. The 87-base-pair reads could not distinguish some IMGT-functional V segments, including TRBV6-2 and TRBV6-3, so those segments were excluded. A further reported finding was that TCR beta sequences accurately predicted the HLA-A and HLA-B alleles for most subjects in the first cohort. Compared with equally common non-associated chains, HLA-associated TCR beta chains in a later analysis were more clonally expanded and had lower generation probabilities. In a later analysis, several top co-occurrence clusters were reported to appear linked to parvovirus B19, influenza, CMV and Epstein-Barr virus. Specific HLA alleles were associated with 15,000 to 20,000 TCR beta sequences at a false discovery rate of 0.05 in a later analysis. The classifier was reported to diagnose cytomegalovirus status with high specificity and sensitivity in both the original and validation cohorts. Correlated functional status among segregating V segments might be attributable to linkage disequilibrium, but an unknown experimental factor could not be ruled out. Strong co-occurrence of HLA alleles, especially DR and DQ, made assigning TCR associations to individual alleles difficult. A total of 164 TCR beta chains were listed by the study as associated with cytomegalovirus. In a later analysis, the rate of TCR association differed among HLA loci, with DRB1 alleles having the most associated TCRs and HLA-C alleles having the fewest. V-gene and J-gene trimming of TCR beta chains was associated with a missense DCLRE1C variant in a later genetic analysis, and the association was replicated in an independent cohort. In this cohort, only TCR beta chains were sequenced, and detectable features were limited by the absence of alpha or paired-chain data. It was suggested by the authors that the approach could potentially be generalized to other disease states and immunological phenotypes. The only immune exposure information available for the cohort was CMV serostatus. A cluster of highly shared sequence variants was judged likely to represent a technical artifact of the sequencing pipeline. HLA typing was unavailable for some donors at each locus, so association tests used only the typed subset. An earlier analysis of approximately 530 of the donors showed that most TCR beta V segments appeared in productive rearrangements either about 87% or about 30% of the time, which broadly matched IMGT annotations. Some 16 rarely observed V segments, including chromosome 9 orphons, were excluded from the earlier analysis of some 590 of the donors because counts were too low. In vitro tests confirmed that a few of the cytomegalovirus-associated TCR beta chains recognize cytomegalovirus antigens. According to a later genetic analysis, donors in an Asian-associated ancestry cluster had fewer N-insertions in productive TCRs than the approximately 650-donor mean. Most CMV-associated TCR beta chains appeared to be HLA-restricted in a later analysis, and the HLA associations seemed to be driven largely by CMV exposure. Sequencing depth was assumed to be roughly uniform across donors in the presence/absence analyses, though that assumption may not hold.

The cohort consisted of 666 healthy bone marrow donors. Cohort members were all nominally healthy when sampled, although unrecorded immune exposures were likely present. The donor was CMV seronegative and was included in the group of under 450 seronegative cohort members. Every donor gave a peripheral blood sample, and the peripheral blood mononuclear cells from that sample were used for TCR beta sequencing. The Qiagen DNeasy Blood Extraction Kit was used to extract genomic DNA from the blood cell samples. Libraries were made using the immunoSEQ multiplex PCR assay. A mixture of 60 forward primers for TCR Vbeta segments and 13 reverse primers for TCR Jbeta segments was used in the multiplex PCR. A multiplex PCR assay on genomic DNA amplified the CDR3 region of rearranged TCR beta genes. The Illumina HiSeq System was used to sequence the amplified TCR beta libraries as 87-base-pair reads. As for how the authors treated the data: In a later analysis, approximately 74 million unique TCR beta chains were counted across the roughly 670 repertoires, and around 11 million of these chains were shared by at least two donors. A nearest-neighbor algorithm error-corrected the raw reads and collapsed the reads into unique sequences, merging closely related sequences to remove PCR and sequencing errors. To assign V, D and J gene segments, CDR3 sequences were aligned to IMGT reference sequences. Each retained sequence needed at least a six-nucleotide match to both a V gene segment and a J gene segment. Rearrangements were classified as productive when the CDR3 lacked stop codons and remained in frame with V and J, and all other rearrangements were classified as non-productive. CDR3 was defined by IMGT convention, running from the second conserved V-encoded cysteine to the conserved J-encoded phenylalanine. In an earlier analysis of roughly 610 of the donors, sequences lacking an unambiguous match to a single V gene segment were excluded. An earlier analysis of a few hundred of the donors called V segments functional above 56.7% productive rearrangements and segregating when the between-donor standard deviation exceeded 5%. A statistical classification framework was built to diagnose cytomegalovirus status from the catalog of TCR beta chain sequences. V and J gene assignment, in a later analysis, came from comparing TCR nucleotide sequences with IMGT/GENE-DB human TR gene sequences. The TCRdist pipeline was used in a later analysis to assign CDR3 sequences and most-parsimonious VDJ recombination scenarios. In a later analysis, each TCR beta chain was defined by its CDR3 amino acid sequence together with its V-gene family, and reads without a unique V-gene family were excluded. To address suspected cross-contamination and a sequencing artifact, a later analysis removed roughly 580 highly shared, low-generation-probability nucleotide sequences. In a later analysis, a clonal expansion index for each public chain was calculated from normalized within-repertoire ranks of inferred template counts. A later analysis computed generation probabilities with a VDJ recombination model fitted to out-of-frame rearrangements, and checked the results against IGoR. Hypergeometric tests were used in a later analysis to score TCR-TCR, TCR-HLA and TCR-CMV co-occurrence, with a repertoire-size bias correction applied to the TCR pairs. A later analysis estimated false discovery rates by permuting HLA or CMV assignments 20 times. In a later analysis, co-occurring TCRs were grouped with DBSCAN, and TCRdist sequence similarity was added when clustering was performed within HLA-allele-positive subsets. For co-occurrence clustering, repertoires with fewer than 30,000 or more than 120,000 public chains were excluded, along with five repertoires with anomalous nucleotide sharing. TCRdb took over this immuneACCESS table, retaining in-frame rearrangements with V and J assigned. Such tables are incomplete; in checked studies, under half of the missing clones stem from an unresolved V gene, and the remainder is unexplained. V, J and clone size derive from that table, while D and trimming were established from the DNA sequence. The table for this sample lists about 150,000 clones; over 8% of them were counted only once. The ten top clones hold 1.8% of the sample.

The sample taken for sequencing was PBMCs. This TCR came from a male donor in good health and CMV-seronegative. The V gene is TRBV7-9 and the J gene is TRBJ1-1; a stretch of 7 junction bases matches TRBD1. The DNA sequence is TGTGCCAGCAGCTTACCGGCGGGACAGCTTCACACTGAAGCTTTCTTT. This encodes CASSLPAGQLHTEAFF.